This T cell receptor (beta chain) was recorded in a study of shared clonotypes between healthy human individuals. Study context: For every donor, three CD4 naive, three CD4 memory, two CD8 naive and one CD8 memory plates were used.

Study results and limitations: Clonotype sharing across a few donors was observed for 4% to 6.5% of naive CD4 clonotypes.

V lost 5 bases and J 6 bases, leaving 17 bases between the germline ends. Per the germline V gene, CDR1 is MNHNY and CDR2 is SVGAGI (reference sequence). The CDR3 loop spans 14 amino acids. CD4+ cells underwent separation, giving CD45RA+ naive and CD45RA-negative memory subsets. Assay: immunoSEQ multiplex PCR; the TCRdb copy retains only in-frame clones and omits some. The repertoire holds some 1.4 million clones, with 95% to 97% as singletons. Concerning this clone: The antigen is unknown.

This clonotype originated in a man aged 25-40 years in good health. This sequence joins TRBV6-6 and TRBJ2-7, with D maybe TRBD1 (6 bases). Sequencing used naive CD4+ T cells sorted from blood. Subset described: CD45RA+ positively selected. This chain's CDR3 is CASSGQTSRAEQYF. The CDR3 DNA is TGTGCCAGCAGTGGACAGACCTCGAGGGCCGAGCAGTACTTC.